The sequence of this TCR beta chain was determined in a study of blood T cell repertoires in COVID-19. Study in general: In each case, the material was cDNA or gDNA derived from T cells, B-cell-depleted T cells, or PBMCs.

Study processing details: Cell counts per sample came from amplifying reference gene primers. The assay was immunoSEQ multiplex PCR, and TCRdb's table has in-frame clones only and misses some. V, J and clone size were drawn from that table, and D and trimming were deduced from the DNA. The sample has around 400,000 clones; just over 90% are singletons. The CDR3 runs to 17 residues. Up to 2 weeks before entering the study, exposed participants had met a COVID-19 case. The sequence was obtained from a woman in her 40s who had been exposed to COVID-19. The source material was PBMCs or T cells enriched from blood (not recorded which). The chain links TRBV21-1 to TRBJ2-7; TRBD2, as called in the table, went unchecked against the DNA. TRBV21-1 is a pseudogene segment. This CDR3 reads CASSAQRGALFSYEQYF. The CDR3 DNA sequence: TGTGCCAGCAGTGCCCAGCGGGGGGCGCTATTCTCCTACGAGCAGTACTTC.